One and the same sample provided the 22 T cell receptor beta chains below, sequenced in a study of spatial heterogeneity in lung cancer. Specified time point: sample taken at primary tumor resection. Whole RNA was taken from tumor, nontumor lung or frozen PBMC; it was then sequenced unsorted. TCRdb passed the 5' RACE reads through MiXCR, listing each CDR3 protein once. The repertoire holds about 92,000 distinct CDR3 sequences, with about an eighth as singletons. This sample comprised PBMCs, obtained at surgery. Source of these receptors: a male donor with early-stage non-small cell lung cancer.

Ten or more counts support this clonotype. The rearrangement links TRBV6-5 to TRBJ2-5, with unresolved D. The CDR3 covers 14 residues. Germline lookup yields CDR1 MNHEY and CDR2 SVGAGI. V was pared by 0 bases and J by 3 bases, with 8 bases between. The CDR3 reads CASSYSNIEETQYF. The CDR3 DNA follows: TGTGCCAGCAGTTACTCGAATATAGAAGAGACCCAGTACTTC.

The CDR3 spells CSVEDRGLAGRDEQFF. In DNA, the CDR3 is TGCAGCGTTGAAGATCGGGGACTAGCGGGACGTGATGAGCAGTTCTTC. The rearrangement links TRBV29-1 to TRBJ2-1, with TRBD2 matching over 13 bases. The CDR3 runs 16 residues. Germline CDR1 SQVTM, CDR2 ANQGSEA. Trimming at V came to 0 bases and at J to 8 bases, leaving 7 bases not matched to a gene.

Only a few counts were recorded for this clonotype. The J gene is TRBJ1-1, the V gene TRBV2; perhaps TRBD1 as D (6 bases). Germline V CDR1 and CDR2: SNHLY, FYNNEI. The V end was cut by 5 bases, the J end by 5 bases, with 9 bases between. This CDR3 region has 12 residues. As DNA, the CDR3 is TGTGCCAGCAGTAAAGACAGGACTGAAGCTTTCTTT. Protein product: CASSKDRTEAFF.

This clonotype was seen a few times. The chain joins TRBV5-1 to TRBJ2-7; 10 bases fit TRBD2. V dropped 5 bases and J dropped 4; count of bases not matched to a gene: 6. This CDR3 has 14 amino acids. From germline, CDR1 is SGHRS and CDR2 YFSETQ. The CDR3, as DNA: TGCGCCAGCAGAGGACTAGCGGATACGTACGAGCAGTACTTC. Its protein is CASRGLADTYEQYF.

The chain joins TRBV11-2 to TRBJ1-1, with a possible D match to TRBD1 (6 bases). Looked up from germline, CDR1 is SGHAT and CDR2 is FQNNGV. The CDR3 sequence is 15 residues long. V shed 5 bases and J shed 4 bases, with 17 bases lying between them. The CDR3 here is CASSQTGWEVTEAFF. The CDR3, as DNA: TGTGCCAGCAGCCAAACAGGGTGGGAAGTCACTGAAGCTTTCTTT.

The chain has TRBV11-2 and TRBJ1-2; unclear D gene. The CDR3 runs to 13 residues. Germline V gene lookup returns CDR1 SGHAT and CDR2 FQNNGV. Trimming stripped 4 bases from V and 8 bases from J, with 14 bases between. CDR3 residues: CASSSEGFTGYTF. The CDR3 bases are TGTGCCAGCAGCTCGGAAGGGTTCACGGGCTACACCTTC. Based on the CDR3 plus reference TRBV11-2 and TRBJ1-2, the full variable domain is EAGVAQSPRYKIIEKRQSVAFWCNPISGHATLYWYQQILGQGPKLLIQFQNNGVVDDSQLPKDRFSAERLKGVDSTLKIQPAKLEDSAVYLCASSSEGFTGYTFGSGTRLTVV.

V usage is TRBV4-1 and J usage is TRBJ2-3; D perhaps matches TRBD1 (5 bases). Trimming took 1 base from V and 2 from J, leaving 10 bases between them. The CDR3 has 15 amino acids. Germline V lookup: CDR1 MGHRA, CDR2 YSYEKL. Here the CDR3 reads CASSQVRQTTDTQYF. CDR3 sequence (DNA): TGCGCCAGCAGCCAAGTCCGACAGACCACAGATACGCAGTATTTT.

J is TRBJ2-1 and V is TRBV4-1; D ambiguous. The CDR3 consists of 15 residues. In germline, CDR1 is MGHRA, CDR2 YSYEKL. The germline V and J ends were trimmed by 2 bases and 7 bases, with 15 bases remaining between them. This chain's CDR3 is CASSQREVTKNEQFF. The CDR3 coding sequence is TGCGCCAGCAGCCAAAGAGAGGTCACAAAGAATGAGCAGTTCTTC.

The chain links TRBV3-1 to TRBJ2-5, with 8 bases fitting TRBD1. Germline lookup yields CDR1 LGHDT and CDR2 YNNKEL (reference sequence). V was clipped by 0 bases and J by 2 bases; unmatched bases: 2. CDR3 size: 15 residues. The CDR3 sequence is CASSQDQGAQETQYF. The CDR3, as DNA: TGTGCCAGCAGCCAAGACCAGGGGGCTCAAGAGACCCAGTACTTC.

The table lists this clonotype with many counts. This sequence joins TRBV10-3 and TRBJ2-7, with D perhaps TRBD2 (6 bases). Germline V CDR1 and CDR2: ENHRY, SYGVKD. V dropped 0 bases and J dropped 3 bases, with 9 bases sitting between them. The CDR3 extends over 14 amino acids. In DNA, the CDR3 is TGTGCCATCAGTGAGTCCCTGACTAGCTACGAGCAGTACTTC. Protein: CAISESLTSYEQYF.

This clonotype was seen more than once but under ten times. V is TRBV24-1 and J is TRBJ2-3; the D gene is possibly TRBD1 (5 bases). V was pared by 4 bases and J by 2 bases, with 6 bases between. The CDR3 sequence is 13 residues long. CDR1 is KGHDR and CDR2 is SFDVKD in the germline V gene. CDR3 region: CATSEDNTDTQYF. Written as DNA, the CDR3 is TGTGCCACCAGTGAGGACAACACAGATACGCAGTATTTT.

This clonotype has more than one count but fewer than ten. The chain carries TRBV4-3 and TRBJ2-3, with 10 bases fitting TRBD2. The CDR3 extends over 19 amino acids. With V trimmed by 1 base and J by 0 bases, 10 bases remained unmatched. Germline CDR1 and CDR2: LGHNA and YSLEER. CDR3 sequence: CASSQVLLAGGLSTDTQYF. The DNA of the CDR3 is TGCGCCAGCAGCCAAGTTCTATTAGCGGGAGGACTTAGCACAGATACGCAGTATTTT.

This clonotype was observed many times. The chain carries TRBV20-1 and TRBJ2-2; a possible D gene is TRBD2 (6 bases). Germline V gene lookup returns CDR1 DFQATT and CDR2 SNEGSKA (reference sequence). The CDR3 spans 15 residues. Trimming removed 4 bases at V and 0 bases at J, with 12 bases between. In DNA, the CDR3 is TGCAGTGCTACAACCGGGACTCCGAACACCGGGGAGCTGTTTTTT. It translates to CSATTGTPNTGELFF.

The rearrangement links TRBV7-2 to TRBJ2-5, with 10 bases that match TRBD2. CDR3 length: 16 amino acids. J gave up 7 bases and V 5 bases, and 13 bases lay outside the gene matches. Germline assignment: CDR1 SGHTA and CDR2 FQGNSA. The CDR3 here is CASSPAGTSVRGTQYF. The CDR3 DNA reads as TGTGCCAGCAGCCCGGCCGGGACTAGCGTCCGGGGGACCCAGTACTTC. The full variable domain, in which reference TRBV7-2 and TRBJ2-5 provide the parts outside the CDR3, is GAGVSQSPSNKVTEKGKDVELRCDPISGHTALYWYRQSLGQGLEFLIYFQGNSAPDKSGLPSDRFSAERTGGSVSTLTIQRTQQEDSAVYLCASSPAGTSVRGTQYFGPGTRLLVL.

This chain uses TRBV6-2 or TRBV6-3 with TRBJ2-7, with 11 bases identical to TRBD1. This CDR3 contains 14 residues. Trimming at V came to 5 bases and at J to 6 bases, leaving 6 bases not matched to a gene. Germline V gene data show CDR1 as MNHEY and CDR2 as SVGEGT. CDR3 sequence (DNA): TGTGCCAGCAGTCCGAGGACAGGGGGCGCCGAGCAGTACTTC. It translates to CASSPRTGGAEQYF.

In its sample, this clonotype was seen many times. The V and J genes are TRBV6-2 or TRBV6-3 and TRBJ2-2; D might be TRBD1 or TRBD2, each matching 5 bases. Looked up from germline, CDR1 is MNHEY and CDR2 is SVGEGT. V was pared by 5 bases and J by 0 bases, with 10 bases between. This CDR3 contains 15 residues. The CDR3 sequence: CASSTGTANTGELFF. The CDR3 DNA reads TGTGCCAGCAGTACCGGGACGGCGAACACCGGGGAGCTGTTTTTT.

At least ten counts were recorded for this clonotype. CDR3 region: CASSPRGVSPGANVLTF. In nucleotides, the CDR3 is TGTGCCAGCAGTCCCAGGGGAGTGAGCCCTGGGGCCAACGTCCTGACTTTC. V gene TRBV28 combines with J gene TRBJ2-6; D possibly corresponds to TRBD1 (6 bases). V shed 5 bases and J shed 2 bases, with 16 bases lying between them. The CDR3 is made up of 17 amino acids. The germline CDR1 and CDR2 sequences are MDHEN and SYDVKM.

This sequence joins TRBV7-6 and TRBJ2-7, with 8 positions matching TRBD1. This CDR3 is 15 amino acids long. The ends lost 5 bases at V and 3 bases at J; junction bases unmatched: 9. CDR1 is SGHVS, CDR2 FNYEAQ, per germline. The CDR3 is CASSPRTGFHYEQYF. DNA for the CDR3: TGTGCCAGCAGCCCGAGGACAGGGTTTCACTACGAGCAGTACTTC. The complete variable domain, with remaining parts taken from reference TRBV7-6 and TRBJ2-7, reads GAGVSQSPRYKVTKRGQDVALRCDPISGHVSLYWYRQALGQGPEFLTYFNYEAQQDKSGLPNDRFSAERPEGSISTLTIQRTEQRDSAMYRCASSPRTGFHYEQYFGPGTRLTVT.

CDR3 sequence (DNA): TGCGCCAGCAGCTTGGTAGACAGGGTCTACAATGAGCAGTTCTTC. Translation: CASSLVDRVYNEQFF. The chain uses TRBV5-1 and TRBJ2-1; 7 bases are a match to TRBD1. In germline, CDR1 is SGHRS, CDR2 YFSETQ. The CDR3 is made up of 15 amino acids. V trimming: 0 bases; J trimming: 3 bases; junction bases outside the gene matches: 3.

The V call is TRBV6-5, the J call TRBJ1-5; weak D call: TRBD1 (5 bases). This CDR3 has 13 residues. Trimming shortened V by 6 bases and J by 6 bases, and 12 bases separated the two germline ends. Germline V lookup: CDR1 MNHEY, CDR2 SVGAGI. The CDR3 DNA follows: TGTGCCAGCAGGCAGGGTTTGGGTCAGCCCCAGCATTTT. Residues: CASRQGLGQPQHF.

The chain couples TRBV29-1 to TRBJ1-5; D is perhaps TRBD1 (6 bases). CDR3 length: 14 amino acids. The V and J ends lost 4 bases and 5 bases respectively, with 15 bases between them. Germline V lookup: CDR1 SQVTM, CDR2 ANQGSEA. In DNA form, the CDR3 reads TGCAGCGTTGTCCTGAGGGGGTCTCATCAGCCCCAGCATTTT. Its protein product is CSVVLRGSHQPQHF.

The V gene is TRBV2, the J gene TRBJ2-5; D uncertain. The CDR3 loop spans 14 amino acids. Germline V lookup: CDR1 SNHLY, CDR2 FYNNEI. V was trimmed by 7 bases and J by 2 bases, leaving 14 bases between them. In nucleotides, the CDR3 is TGTGCCAGCATTTCAAGTGGACGTCAAGAGACCCAGTACTTC. Encoded protein: CASISSGRQETQYF.